The 13 T cell receptor beta chains given below trace back to one sample, sequenced in a study of PD-1 blockade in classical Hodgkin lymphoma (dated by TCRdb to 2018 to 2021). The method behind the library was the immunoSEQ multiplex PCR assay. TCRdb obtained this table from immuneACCESS and retained in-frame rearrangements with V and J assigned. These tables miss some clones; where compared with another copy, unresolved V genes account for less than half of the shortfall, and the remainder is unexplained. Across this sample there are under 65,000 clones, with around 87% seen only once. The ten most abundant clones make up about 15% of the sample. The time point label here, explained by the study, means: cycle 1 day 1 (C1D1), immediately before nivolumab initiation. All trial patients had relapsed after autologous stem cell transplantation, with cohorts A, B and C differing in prior brentuximab vedotin exposure.

This sample comprised peripheral blood mononuclear cells (PBMCs), obtained at baseline. All receptors come from a human donor with classical Hodgkin lymphoma.

The gene calls are TRBV4-1 and TRBJ1-4, with D possibly TRBD1 on 5 matching bases. Germline CDR1 is MGHRA and CDR2 is YSYEKL. The CDR3 sequence is 15 residues long. V lost 0 bases, J lost 8 bases, and 13 bases lay in between. Here the CDR3 DNA reads TGCGCCAGCAGCCAAGACGCAGGGAGGTACGAAAAACTGTTTTTT. It yields the protein CASSQDAGRYEKLFF.

This clone was observed once. The chain links TRBV9 to TRBJ2-3, with 9 positions matching TRBD2. The CDR3 loop spans 17 amino acids. Per germline, CDR1 SGDLS and CDR2 YYNGEE. V lost 0 bases, J lost 2 bases, and 7 bases stayed unmatched. CDR3 region: CASSVAGSGGFTDTQYF. Written as DNA, the CDR3 is TGTGCCAGCAGCGTAGCGGGTAGCGGGGGTTTCACAGATACGCAGTATTTT.

The chain has TRBV7-2 and TRBJ1-2, with D possibly TRBD1 on 5 matching bases. With 5 bases removed from V and 4 bases from J, the gap between germline ends came to 11 bases. Per germline, CDR1 SGHTA and CDR2 FQGNSA. This CDR3 comprises 13 residues. CDR3 in amino acids: CASSPWGIYGYTF. In nucleotides, the CDR3 is TGTGCCAGCAGCCCTTGGGGGATCTATGGCTACACCTTC.

This chain uses TRBV4-1 with TRBJ2-2; D ambiguous. The CDR3 has 15 amino acids. Germline assignment: CDR1 MGHRA and CDR2 YSYEKL. The V end was cut by 0 bases, the J end by 0 bases, with 5 bases between. CDR3 sequence: CASSQDSANTGELFF. DNA for the CDR3: TGCGCCAGCAGCCAAGACAGTGCGAACACCGGGGAGCTGTTTTTT.

The chain employs TRBV5-1 and TRBJ1-5; a weak D match, TRBD1 (5 bases). The CDR3 loop spans 15 amino acids. Germline V gene sequence: CDR1 SGHRS, CDR2 YFSETQ. V was pared by 0 bases and J by 4 bases, with 11 bases between. The CDR3 DNA is TGCGCCAGCAGCTTGGGGGTTGGGGGGAATCAGCCCCAGCATTTT. This encodes CASSLGVGGNQPQHF.

This clone was seen just once. The DNA for the CDR3 is TGTGCCAGCTCACCAATCGTTCATAGGTTCTCCGCCTCTGGGGCCAACGTCCTGACTTTC. Its protein is CASSPIVHRFSASGANVLTF. The V gene is TRBV18, the J gene TRBJ2-6; no clear D gene. Germline CDR1 reads KGHSH; CDR2 reads LQKENI. V lost 2 bases and J lost 0, with 20 bases in between. This CDR3 region has 20 residues.

The chain recombines TRBV7-9 with TRBJ1-2; 10 bases align to TRBD1. This CDR3 spans 16 amino acids. The J segment lost 8 bases and the V segment lost 2 bases, leaving 11 bases of the junction unmatched. Germline loops: CDR1 SEHNR, CDR2 FQNEAQ (reference sequence). The CDR3 DNA reads TGTGCCAGCAGCTTAAAGACAGGGGGCAGGATGGAGGGCTACACCTTC. The encoded protein is CASSLKTGGRMEGYTF.

This clone was detected a few times. The chain combines TRBV6-6 with TRBJ2-5, with D tentatively TRBD1 (5 bases). Deletions cut 4 bases from V and 5 bases from J, with 8 bases between. Germline V gene sequence: CDR1 MNHNY, CDR2 SVGAGI (reference sequence). The CDR3 loop spans 12 amino acids. In DNA, the CDR3 is TGTGCCAGCAGTTGGCAGGGTGAGACCCAGTACTTC. It encodes CASSWQGETQYF.

This chain connects TRBV6-1 to TRBJ2-3; D call uncertain. The length of the CDR3 is 14 residues. Trimming removed 5 bases from V and 2 bases from J, with 11 bases in between. CDR1 and CDR2 (germline): MNHNS, SASEGT. This chain's CDR3 is CASSQTRSTDTQYF. The CDR3 region has the DNA TGTGCCAGCAGTCAGACTCGATCCACAGATACGCAGTATTTT.

This clone was picked up one time. The chain is built from TRBV12-5 and TRBJ1-5, with 8 bases lining up with TRBD1. The germline V gene encodes CDR1 LGHNT and CDR2 FRNRAP. Losses at the gene ends were 5 bases for V and 14 bases for J; bases not matched to a gene: 8. The CDR3 has 12 residues. The CDR3 region is CASGLGGQAEHF. The CDR3 nucleotides are TGTGCTAGTGGTCTCGGGGGACAGGCCGAGCATTTT.

This chain uses TRBV10-1 with TRBJ2-1; 9 bases align to TRBD1. The germline V gene has CDR1 WNHNN and CDR2 SYGVQD (reference sequence). V gave up 6 bases and J gave up 7 bases; unmatched junction bases: 4. The CDR3 loop spans 13 amino acids. CDR3 in amino acids: CASSRDRVNEQFF. CDR3 DNA: TGCGCCAGCAGCCGGGACAGGGTAAATGAGCAGTTCTTC.

This CDR3 reads CASSFGPERTNEKLFF. CDR3 nucleotides: TGTGCCAGCAGTTTTGGACCTGAGAGAACTAATGAAAAACTGTTTTTT. V is TRBV28 and J is TRBJ1-4; D uncertain. Trimming took 3 bases from V and 1 from J, leaving 12 bases between them. In germline, CDR1 is MDHEN, CDR2 SYDVKM. CDR3 size: 16 residues.

The chain has TRBV27 and TRBJ2-1; D is possibly TRBD1 or TRBD2 (5 bases each). The V end lost 3 bases, the J end lost 3 bases, and 15 bases lay between the germline ends. Germline assignment: CDR1 MNHEY and CDR2 SMNVEV (reference sequence). This CDR3 contains 16 residues. The CDR3 nucleotides read TGTGCCAGCAGTTTTGGGGGATCGCTAATCTACAATGAGCAGTTCTTC. It yields the protein CASSFGGSLIYNEQFF.